The source of this TCR beta chain is a study of blood T cell repertoires in COVID-19. On the study more broadly: From T cells, B-cell-depleted T cells, or PBMCs came the material, which was cDNA or gDNA.

The J segment lost 3 bases and the V segment lost 4 bases, leaving 2 bases of the junction unmatched. The CDR3 extends over 13 amino acids. CDR1 and CDR2 (germline): SEHNR, FQNEAQ (reference sequence). Generated by immunoSEQ multiplex PCR, the TCRdb table keeps only in-frame clones and is missing some. The data contain about 180,000 clones, about 81% of them seen just once; the ten biggest clones take up about 12%. The chain employs TRBV7-9 and TRBJ1-1, with TRBD1 identical over 7 bases. The sample comprised peripheral blood. The receptor's source is a woman aged 80 or over with COVID-19, enrolled during active disease. The CDR3 reads CASSSGGHTEAFF. Written as DNA, the CDR3 is TGTGCCAGCAGCTCAGGGGGTCACACTGAAGCTTTCTTT. Variable domain in full (rest from reference TRBV7-9 and TRBJ1-1): DTGVSQNPRHKITKRGQNVTFRCDPISEHNRLYWYRQTLGQGPEFLTYFQNEAQLEKSRLLSDRFSAERPKGSFSTLEIQRTEQGDSAMYLCASSSGGHTEAFFGQGTRLTVV.